The rows below give T cell receptor beta chains drawn from one sample of a study of shared clonotypes between healthy human individuals. Data came from immunoSEQ multiplex PCR; TCRdb stores just in-frame clones and leaves some out. The data contain more than 2,000,000 clones, 93% of them seen just once; the ten biggest clones take up 0.35% to 0.45%. Sequenced: naive CD4+ T cells from PBMCs. The receptors stem from a man younger than 35 in good health. Some clones in this sample may be carry-over from other donors' samples. CDR3s include the opening cysteine and the closing phenylalanine or tryptophan. Each record gives: J gene, clone size, V gene, CDR3 protein. Rows give clone size only sometimes, using once, few, many, or a class for an expanded clone.

>TRBJ2-3|.|TRBV7-2
CASSLVGGSSTDTQYF
>TRBJ1-2|.|TRBV7-9
CASSQALNYGYTF
>TRBJ1-4|.|TRBV19
CASTIRPRDRGPRSNEKLFF
>TRBJ2-3|.|TRBV5-8
CASSSGLAGVRDTQYF
>TRBJ2-1|.|TRBV5-4
CASGEPRLGDGNEQFF
>TRBJ2-3|.|TRBV18
CASSPPGTSDPDTQYF
>TRBJ2-1|once|TRBV5-6
CASTPFFGGPTLDNEQFF
>TRBJ2-7|.|TRBV28
CASSLTGPVYEQYF
>TRBJ1-1|.|TRBV2
CASSVMPNTEAFF
>TRBJ1-1|.|TRBV11-2
CASSFADRGYTEAFF
>TRBJ1-5|once|TRBV28
CASSRGGNNQPQHF
>TRBJ1-1|.|TRBV10-3
CAIRSDRGLSTEAFF
>TRBJ2-2|.|TRBV9
CASSVARSQGVDTGELFF
>TRBJ2-3|.|TRBV4-1
CASSHGTAVWTDTQYF
>TRBJ1-2|.|TRBV6-5
CASSSHGQGHYGYTF
>TRBJ1-3|.|TRBV9
CASSVDPSGYGNTIYF
>TRBJ2-7|.|TRBV28
CASSIPTGTTYEQYF
>TRBJ2-1|.|TRBV29-1
CSVEGSSGRPSSYNEQFF
>TRBJ2-7|.|TRBV13
CASSLARGAYEQYF
>TRBJ2-3|.|TRBV7-8
CASSFRDWSGSPDTQYF
>TRBJ2-3|.|TRBV2
CASSLAGVGTDTQYF
>TRBJ2-2|once|TRBV9
CASSDWRGGPAGELFF
>TRBJ2-1|.|TRBV4-3
CASSQILGSSYNEQFF
>TRBJ2-1|once|TRBV28
CASSGGRSYNEQFF
>TRBJ1-3|.|TRBV7-9
CASSLLPGGTGNTIYF
>TRBJ1-1|few|TRBV30
CAWSTGTNTEAFF
>TRBJ2-1|once|TRBV7-2
CASSQGSGTASQFF
>TRBJ2-7|.|TRBV18
CASSLNTGPYEQYF
>TRBJ2-3|.|TRBV27
CASSLSANLETDTQYF